These 32 T cell receptor beta chains share one sample of origin, sequenced in a study of beta chain features in type 1 diabetes. Isolated RNA was reverse transcribed in full, so expressed TCRB transcripts were sequenced. TCRdb's copy holds only in-frame clones and misses some; the assay was immunoSEQ multiplex PCR. The sample lists hundreds of thousands of clones; approximately 30% were seen once. The sample taken for sequencing was naive CD4+ T cells from blood. The receptor set was obtained from a man aged 18 to 30 in good health.

This clone has only a few counts. This chain uses TRBV7-8 with TRBJ1-3; unclear D gene. V was trimmed by 1 base and J by 0 bases, leaving 4 bases between them. This CDR3 has 14 residues. Germline CDR1 SGHVS, CDR2 FQNEAQ. The CDR3 reads CASSLGISGNTIYF. The CDR3 DNA follows: TGTGCCAGCAGCTTAGGAATCTCTGGAAACACCATATATTTT.

The chain links TRBV30 to TRBJ1-3; D ambiguous. V lost 5 bases, J lost 3 bases, and 5 bases lay in between. The CDR3 spans 11 residues. Germline values: CDR1 GTSNPN, CDR2 SVGIG (reference sequence). CDR3 coding DNA: TGTGCCTGGCAAGGTGGAAACACCATATATTTT. Encoded protein: CAWQGGNTIYF.

CDR3 loop: CASSRSGPGNEQFF. The DNA for the CDR3 is TGTGCCAGCAGCCGGTCCGGACCGGGGAATGAGCAGTTCTTC. The chain employs TRBV7-2 and TRBJ2-1, with D tentatively TRBD2 (5 bases). Germline V gene data show CDR1 as SGHTA and CDR2 as FQGNSA. There are 14 residues in the CDR3. Trimming shortened V by 5 bases and J by 7 bases, and 15 bases separated the two germline ends.

The CDR3 DNA is TGTGCCACCAGCAGCCCGAAACAGGGACGGGAGACCCAGTACTTC. It yields the protein CATSSPKQGRETQYF. The chain joins TRBV15 to TRBJ2-5; D possibly corresponds to TRBD1 (6 bases). The CDR3 is made up of 15 amino acids. Germline V gene sequence: CDR1 LNHNV, CDR2 YYDKDF (reference sequence). With 3 bases removed from V and 5 bases from J, the gap between germline ends came to 16 bases.

This rearrangement joins TRBV15 to TRBJ2-7, with 8 bases lining up with TRBD1. V dropped 4 bases and J dropped 4; count of bases not matched to a gene: 9. From germline, CDR1 is LNHNV and CDR2 YYDKDF (reference sequence). The CDR3 spans 15 residues. CDR3 in amino acids: CATSMVGTGSYEQYF. The CDR3, as DNA: TGTGCCACCAGCATGGTGGGGACAGGTTCTTACGAGCAGTACTTC.

The gene calls are TRBV7-2 and TRBJ2-7; D is perhaps TRBD2 (6 bases). This CDR3 has 15 amino acids. CDR1 is SGHTA, CDR2 FQGNSA, per germline. V lost 0 bases and J lost 2, with 11 bases in between. The CDR3 here is CASSLAGGWTYEQYF. DNA for the CDR3: TGTGCCAGCAGCTTAGCGGGAGGCTGGACCTACGAGCAGTACTTC. Together with reference TRBV7-2 and TRBJ2-7, the CDR3 gives the full variable domain: GAGVSQSPSNKVTEKGKDVELRCDPISGHTALYWYRQSLGQGLEFLIYFQGNSAPDKSGLPSDRFSAERTGGSVSTLTIQRTQQEDSAVYLCASSLAGGWTYEQYFGPGTRLTVT.

There are a few counts of this clone. The CDR3 here is CASSQMGLSYEQYF. The CDR3 region has the DNA TGTGCCAGCAGCCAAATGGGGCTCTCCTACGAGCAGTACTTC. The J gene is TRBJ2-7, the V gene TRBV14; weak D call: TRBD1 (5 bases). This CDR3 region has 14 residues. The germline gives CDR1 SGHDN, CDR2 FVKESK. Trimming pared 2 bases from V and 0 bases from J, leaving 8 bases between.

The table lists this clone with a few counts. This sequence joins TRBV19 and TRBJ2-4; a weak D match, TRBD2 (6 bases). The CDR3 is 15 residues long. CDR1 and CDR2 (germline): LNHDA, SQIVND (reference sequence). With 5 bases removed from V and 4 bases from J, the gap between germline ends came to 15 bases. CDR3 nucleotide sequence: TGTGCCAGTAGTTCCTCCGGGACTTGGAAAAACATTCAGTACTTC. The encoded protein is CASSSSGTWKNIQYF.

This clone has a handful of counts. The rearrangement uses TRBV14 and TRBJ2-3; 10 nucleotides align to TRBD1. Germline V lookup: CDR1 SGHDN, CDR2 FVKESK. V was clipped by 4 bases and J by 4 bases; unmatched bases: 5. This CDR3 has 15 amino acids. The DNA for the CDR3 is TGTGCCAGCAGCCCCGGACAGGGGGGTCCAGATACGCAGTATTTT. Protein product: CASSPGQGGPDTQYF.

The chain uses TRBV5-4 and TRBJ2-1, with TRBD2 as a possible D gene (6 bases). Germline loops: CDR1 SGHNT, CDR2 YYREEE (reference sequence). V was cut by 0 bases and J by 6 bases, with 13 bases left in between. The CDR3 sequence is 15 residues long. CDR3 residues: CASSLERVLSNEQFF. CDR3 nucleotides: TGTGCCAGCAGCTTGGAGCGGGTGTTGTCCAATGAGCAGTTCTTC.

This chain joins TRBV15 and TRBJ2-5; tentative D call: TRBD2 (5 bases). Trimming cost V 1 base and J 2 bases, with 17 bases left between them. CDR1 and CDR2 (germline): LNHNV, YYDKDF (reference sequence). This CDR3 spans 17 amino acids. DNA of the CDR3: TGTGCCACCAGCAGAGTCCTTGTGGTCCGGGGTCAAGAGACCCAGTACTTC. Translated: CATSRVLVVRGQETQYF.

The chain is built from TRBV7-2 and TRBJ2-1; no definite D call. This CDR3 spans 16 amino acids. Germline loops: CDR1 SGHTA, CDR2 FQGNSA. The ends were cut back, 4 bases at V and 2 bases at J, with 15 bases in the middle. The CDR3 bases are TGTGCCAGCAGCTCTCAAACCGGGCCGCCCTACAATGAGCAGTTCTTC. This gives the protein CASSSQTGPPYNEQFF.

The J gene is TRBJ2-4, the V gene TRBV7-2; 9 bases are a match to TRBD1. Germline V gene lookup returns CDR1 SGHTA and CDR2 FQGNSA. The CDR3 runs to 15 residues. The ends lost 5 bases at V and 10 bases at J; junction bases unmatched: 12. CDR3 in amino acids: CASSPQTGTGFIQYF. CDR3 DNA: TGTGCCAGCAGCCCCCAAACCGGGACAGGGTTTATTCAGTACTTC.

This clone was counted a few times. Other DNA variants within this sample encode the same CDR3. This chain connects TRBV9 to TRBJ2-5; D is uncertain. Per germline, CDR1 SGDLS and CDR2 YYNGEE. The CDR3 length is 14 residues. V lost 0 bases and J lost 2, with 8 bases in between. CDR3 region: CASSVVGQQETQYF. CDR3 DNA sequence: TGTGCCAGCAGCGTAGTCGGGCAACAAGAGACCCAGTACTTC.

This clone was seen a few times. The identical CDR3 is also encoded by other nucleotide sequences in the sample. For the CDR3, the DNA is TGTGCCAGCAGCCCCGGTGAGACCCAGTACTTC. It is translated as CASSPGETQYF. The chain joins TRBV7-9 to TRBJ2-5; unclear D gene. V shed 5 bases and J shed 5 bases, with 6 bases lying between them. Per the germline V gene, CDR1 is SEHNR and CDR2 is FQNEAQ (reference sequence). CDR3 length equals 11 residues.

This clone was recorded once. The genes are TRBV7-2 and TRBJ2-7; D assignment may be TRBD1 or TRBD2 (5 bases each). Germline V gene sequence: CDR1 SGHTA, CDR2 FQGNSA. Trimming shortened V by 5 bases and J by 2 bases, and 16 bases separated the two germline ends. CDR3 length: 15 amino acids. CDR3 DNA sequence: TGTGCCAGCAGCCCATCTCGGGACGGTACCTACGAGCAGTACTTC. Protein product: CASSPSRDGTYEQYF.

The J gene is TRBJ2-6, the V gene TRBV19, with 7 bases aligning to TRBD1. CDR3 length equals 16 residues. The junction had 9 bases not matched to a gene; V was cut back by 9 bases and J by 1 base. Germline V CDR1 and CDR2: LNHDA, SQIVND (reference sequence). The CDR3 loop reads CASTGTVLSGANVLTF. In DNA, the CDR3 is TGTGCCAGCACCGGGACAGTGTTGTCTGGGGCCAACGTCCTGACTTTC.

The chain links TRBV9 to TRBJ2-7; D is unresolved. Trimming shortened V by 0 bases and J by 0 bases, and 22 bases separated the two germline ends. From germline, CDR1 is SGDLS and CDR2 YYNGEE. The CDR3 has 19 residues. The CDR3 loop reads CASSVGLVGQVLNSYEQYF. The CDR3 region has the DNA TGTGCCAGCAGCGTAGGGTTGGTAGGGCAGGTTCTCAACTCCTACGAGCAGTACTTC. The whole variable domain, filled in from reference TRBV9 and TRBJ2-7, reads DSGVTQTPKHLITATGQRVTLRCSPRSGDLSVYWYQQSLDQGLQFLIQYYNGEERAKGNILERFSAQQFPDLHSELNLSSLELGDSALYFCASSVGLVGQVLNSYEQYFGPGTRLTVT.

The CDR3 nucleotides read TGCAGGGCGGGGGACACAGATACGCAGTATTTT. Protein: CRAGDTDTQYF. The rearrangement links TRBV20-1 to TRBJ2-3; 7 nucleotides align to TRBD2. This CDR3 is built from 11 residues. Germline values: CDR1 DFQATT, CDR2 SNEGSKA (reference sequence).

This clone is a singleton in its sample. The chain couples TRBV7-9 to TRBJ2-1; 12 bases map to TRBD2. The germline CDR1 and CDR2 sequences are SEHNR and FQNEAQ (reference sequence). The CDR3 is 15 residues long. Trimming cost V 5 bases and J 6 bases; bases outside gene matches: 5. The CDR3: CASSELAGGGNEQFF. The CDR3 bases are TGTGCCAGCAGCGAGCTAGCGGGAGGGGGCAATGAGCAGTTCTTC.

This clone has only a few counts. The chain uses TRBV19 and TRBJ1-4; D is perhaps TRBD1 (5 bases). There are 13 residues in the CDR3. Germline CDR1 is LNHDA and CDR2 is SQIVND (reference sequence). Between the trimmed V and J ends, which lost 4 bases and 5 bases, there was a span of 8 bases. DNA for the CDR3: TGTGCCAGTAGTAGGGACTTCAATGAAAAACTGTTTTTT. It specifies CASSRDFNEKLFF.

V gene TRBV29-1 combines with J gene TRBJ2-3; 8 bases line up with TRBD1. Germline CDR1 and CDR2: SQVTM and ANQGSEA. The V gene end was trimmed by 7 bases and the J gene end by 3 bases; junction bases not matched to a gene: 9. CDR3 size: 14 residues. CDR3 sequence: CSAKDRAKTDTQYF. CDR3 nucleotide sequence: TGCAGCGCTAAGGACAGGGCCAAGACAGATACGCAGTATTTT.

As DNA, the CDR3 is TGCAGCGTTCAGGAGGGGACCACTGAAGCTTTCTTT. Protein: CSVQEGTTEAFF. The chain links TRBV29-1 to TRBJ1-1; D is perhaps TRBD1 (5 bases). The CDR3 contains 12 residues. Germline CDR1 SQVTM, CDR2 ANQGSEA. Trimming left V 5 bases short and J 4 bases short, with 11 bases between.

The gene calls are TRBV4-2 and TRBJ2-7; D is uncertain. V was cut by 3 bases and J by 2 bases, with 11 bases left in between. There are 14 residues in the CDR3. In germline, CDR1 is LGHNA, CDR2 YNFKEQ. CDR3 coding DNA: TGTGCCAGCAGCCAGGTAGGAGCGACCTACGAGCAGTACTTC. It codes for CASSQVGATYEQYF.

Notes on this clone: Other nucleotide sequences in the sample specify the same CDR3. The chain recombines TRBV29-1 with TRBJ2-1; D gene ambiguous. CDR1 and CDR2 from the germline V gene are SQVTM and ANQGSEA. This CDR3 is built from 10 residues. The V end was cut by 4 bases, the J end by 7 bases, with 5 bases between. This chain's CDR3 is CSVARNEQFF. DNA of the CDR3: TGCAGCGTTGCTAGGAATGAGCAGTTCTTC.

The gene calls are TRBV28 and TRBJ1-2; the match to TRBD1 covers 9 bases. With V trimmed by 8 bases and J by 5 bases, 9 bases remained unmatched. This CDR3 comprises 14 residues. Germline values: CDR1 MDHEN, CDR2 SYDVKM. The CDR3 nucleotides read TGTGCCAGCCGGATTCCGGGACAGGGTTATGGCTACACCTTC. This codes for CASRIPGQGYGYTF.

The chain has TRBV2 and TRBJ1-5, with no clear D. This CDR3 spans 14 amino acids. Germline V lookup: CDR1 SNHLY, CDR2 FYNNEI. V was cut by 6 bases and J by 2 bases, with 11 bases left in between. Here the CDR3 reads CASRDVSRNQPQHF. CDR3 DNA sequence: TGTGCCAGCAGGGACGTCAGCCGCAATCAGCCCCAGCATTTT.

This chain uses TRBV5-6 with TRBJ2-1, with 8 nucleotides matching TRBD1. Germline assignment: CDR1 SGHDT and CDR2 YYEEEE. J lost 1 base, V lost 4 bases, and 1 base had no gene match. The CDR3 has 14 amino acids. The CDR3 DNA reads TGTGCCAGCAGCCGGGACAGGTCCTACAATGAGCAGTTCTTC. It yields the protein CASSRDRSYNEQFF.

The table lists this clone with a few counts. V is TRBV7-2 and J is TRBJ2-1; D is tentatively TRBD1 or TRBD2 (5 bases each). V lost 5 bases to trimming and J lost 5 bases, with 16 bases between them. CDR3 length: 15 amino acids. CDR1 SGHTA and CDR2 FQGNSA come from the germline V gene. CDR3 loop: CASSGRDAKDNEQFF. The CDR3 nucleotides are TGTGCCAGCAGCGGCCGGGACGCAAAAGACAATGAGCAGTTCTTC.

The chain carries TRBV25-1 and TRBJ2-2; D remains ambiguous. The CDR3 runs to 14 residues. Germline loops: CDR1 MGHDK, CDR2 SYGVNS. Trimming took 2 bases from V and 2 from J, leaving 6 bases between them. CDR3 sequence (DNA): TGTGCCAGCAGTGAACCACACAACACCGGGGAGCTGTTTTTT. Amino acid sequence: CASSEPHNTGELFF.

This clone appeared a few times. V is TRBV9 and J is TRBJ2-2; D gene ambiguous. Germline V gene lookup returns CDR1 SGDLS and CDR2 YYNGEE. V was cut by 2 bases and J by 1 base, with 6 bases left in between. This CDR3 is 14 amino acids long. This chain's CDR3 is CASSVGRNTGELFF. CDR3 nucleotide sequence: TGTGCCAGCAGCGTCGGGCGGAACACCGGGGAGCTGTTTTTT.

The V call is TRBV30, the J call TRBJ1-2; D gene uncertain. This CDR3 spans 12 amino acids. Germline values: CDR1 GTSNPN, CDR2 SVGIG (reference sequence). Trimming cost V 0 bases and J 8 bases, with 10 bases left between them. This chain's CDR3 is CAWSVGPGGYTF. The CDR3 bases are TGTGCCTGGAGTGTCGGGCCCGGGGGCTACACCTTC.